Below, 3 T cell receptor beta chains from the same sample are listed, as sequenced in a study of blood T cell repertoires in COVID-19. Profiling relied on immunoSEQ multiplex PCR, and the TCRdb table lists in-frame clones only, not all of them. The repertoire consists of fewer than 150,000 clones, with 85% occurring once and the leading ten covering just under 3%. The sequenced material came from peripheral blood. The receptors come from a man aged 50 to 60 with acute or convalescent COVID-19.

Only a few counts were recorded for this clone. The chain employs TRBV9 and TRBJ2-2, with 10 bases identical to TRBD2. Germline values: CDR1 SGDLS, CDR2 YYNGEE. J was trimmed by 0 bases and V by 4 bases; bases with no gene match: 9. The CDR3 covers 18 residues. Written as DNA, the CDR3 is TGTGCCAGCAGCCCAACAGCGGGAGGGCTTTCGAACACCGGGGAGCTGTTTTTT. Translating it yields CASSPTAGGLSNTGELFF.

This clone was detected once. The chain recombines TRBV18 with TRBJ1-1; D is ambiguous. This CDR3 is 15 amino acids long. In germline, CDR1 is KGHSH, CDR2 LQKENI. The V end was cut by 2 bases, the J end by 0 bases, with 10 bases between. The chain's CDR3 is CASSPSPGVNTEAFF. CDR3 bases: TGTGCCAGCTCACCAAGTCCAGGCGTGAACACTGAAGCTTTCTTT.

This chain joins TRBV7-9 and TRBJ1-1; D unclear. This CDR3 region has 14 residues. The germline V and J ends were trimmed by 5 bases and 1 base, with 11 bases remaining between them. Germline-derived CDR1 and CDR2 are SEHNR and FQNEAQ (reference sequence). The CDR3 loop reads CASSPQMENTEAFF. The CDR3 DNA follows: TGTGCCAGCAGCCCACAGATGGAGAACACTGAAGCTTTCTTT.